This is a list of T cell receptor beta chains from one sample in a study of cytomegalovirus exposure and HLA in healthy donors. The protocol was immunoSEQ multiplex PCR, while the TCRdb copy is restricted to in-frame clones and leaves out a portion. Of about 140,000 clones in the sample, 80% were seen once. Specimen: PBMCs. The receptors derive from a man in his fifties or sixties in good health and CMV-seronegative. CDR3s include the opening cysteine and the closing phenylalanine or tryptophan. Each record gives: V gene, clone size, J gene, D gene, CDR3 protein, CDR3 DNA. The D gene is left open where the match is weak. The size entry is marked missing in some rows and otherwise reads once, few, many or a size class.

>TRBV5-1|.|TRBJ2-1|.
CASSPSAGSYNEQFF
TGCGCCAGCAGCCCCTCGGCGGGCTCCTACAATGAGCAGTTCTTC
>TRBV6-6|.|TRBJ1-3|.
CASSSVRGGGGNTIYF
TGTGCCAGCAGTTCGGTACGCGGGGGCGGTGGAAACACCATATATTTT
>TRBV2|few|TRBJ2-7|TRBD2
CASRERESRYEQYF
TGTGCCAGCAGGGAGCGGGAGTCGCGGTACGAGCAGTACTTC
>TRBV10-2|.|TRBJ1-6|TRBD1
CASRGQGSNSPLHF
TGCGCCAGCAGGGGACAGGGATCGAATTCACCCCTCCACTTT
>TRBV19|.|TRBJ2-7|.
CASSIGRGAYEQYF
TGTGCCAGTAGTATAGGACGGGGTGCCTACGAGCAGTACTTC
>TRBV7-6|.|TRBJ2-1|.
CASSLEPLHNEQFF
TGTGCCAGCAGCTTAGAGCCTCTTCACAATGAGCAGTTCTTC
>TRBV28|.|TRBJ1-4|.
CASSLPPARRLFF
TGTGCCAGCAGTTTACCCCCGGCCCGGAGGCTGTTTTTT
>TRBV6-1|.|TRBJ2-7|TRBD1
CASSEGTGPTYEQYF
TGTGCCAGCAGTGAGGGGACAGGGCCTACCTACGAGCAGTACTTC
>TRBV2|.|TRBJ1-5|TRBD1
CASSPDRGPRYSNQPQHF
TGTGCCAGCAGCCCAGACAGGGGGCCGAGATATAGCAATCAGCCCCAGCATTTT
>TRBV12-2|few|TRBJ1-1|.
CASRLEYSYPIMNTEAFF
TGTGCAAGTCGCTTAGAGTACAGTTACCCCATCATGAACACTGAAGCTTTCTTT
>TRBV5-1|.|TRBJ2-2|TRBD2
CASSFSGGAGELFF
TGCGCCAGCAGCTTTTCGGGGGGGGCCGGGGAGCTGTTTTTT
>TRBV19|.|TRBJ2-1|.
CASSIVGAGESHEQFF
TGTGCCAGTAGTATAGTTGGGGCAGGGGAGTCCCATGAGCAGTTCTTC
>TRBV18|.|TRBJ2-1|TRBD2
CASSPRLAGGGYEQFF
TGTGCCAGCTCACCCAGGCTAGCGGGAGGTGGGTATGAGCAGTTCTTC
>TRBV6-1|.|TRBJ2-1|TRBD2
CASSEIRGLAGGNEQFF
TGTGCCAGCAGTGAAATTAGAGGACTAGCGGGAGGTAATGAGCAGTTCTTC
>TRBV6-1|few|TRBJ1-4|TRBD1
CATEPQGAGEKLFF
TGTGCCACTGAACCACAGGGGGCCGGTGAAAAACTGTTTTTT
>TRBV28|once|TRBJ1-6|.
CASSPDRSSYNSPLHF
TGTGCCAGCAGCCCGGACAGAAGCTCCTATAATTCACCCCTCCACTTT
>TRBV7-2|.|TRBJ2-5|.
CASSEAVTSGETQYF
TGTGCCAGCAGCGAGGCAGTCACGAGTGGAGAGACCCAGTACTTC
>TRBV4-1|few|TRBJ2-1|TRBD2
CASTPGRGNPYNEQFF
TGCGCCAGCACCCCAGGGCGGGGGAATCCCTACAATGAGCAGTTCTTC
>TRBV5-1|.|TRBJ1-1|.
CASSPRGLGEGTEAFF
TGCGCCAGCAGCCCCCGGGGGTTAGGGGAGGGGACTGAAGCTTTCTTT
>TRBV2|.|TRBJ2-7|.
CASRADSFYEQYF
TGTGCCAGCAGGGCCGACAGTTTCTACGAGCAGTACTTC
>TRBV5-1|few|TRBJ1-1|.
CASSGLQGNTEAFF
TGCGCCAGCAGCGGGTTACAGGGGAACACTGAAGCTTTCTTT
>TRBV19|.|TRBJ2-1|.
CASSFSPSGANEQFF
TGTGCCAGTAGTTTCAGCCCAAGTGGGGCTAATGAGCAGTTCTTC
>TRBV9|.|TRBJ1-2|TRBD1
CASSPGQGDAYGYTF
TGTGCCAGCAGCCCAGGACAGGGGGATGCCTATGGCTACACCTTC
>TRBV19|.|TRBJ2-7|TRBD2
CASSIGLAGGQYF
TGTGCCAGTAGTATAGGACTAGCGGGGGGTCAGTACTTC
>TRBV19|once|TRBJ1-6|.
CASSTRTANSPLHF
TGTGCCAGTAGTACTCGGACAGCAAATTCACCCCTCCACTTT
>TRBV18|.|TRBJ1-1|.
CASSPLSGNTEAFF
TGTGCCAGCTCACCACTTTCGGGGAACACTGAAGCTTTCTTT
>TRBV29-1|once|TRBJ1-1|.
CSVMSGGRTEAFF
TGCAGCGTTATGTCGGGGGGCAGGACGGAAGCTTTCTTT
>TRBV5-4|.|TRBJ2-7|.
CASSFATGEGVYEQYF
TGTGCCAGCAGCTTCGCGACAGGGGAGGGGGTTTACGAGCAGTACTTC
>TRBV6-5|.|TRBJ2-5|TRBD1
CASSTGTGMEETQYF
TGTGCCAGCAGCACCGGGACAGGGATGGAGGAGACCCAGTACTTC
>TRBV7-9|.|TRBJ2-1|TRBD2
CASSYWGGTYNEQFF
TGTGCCAGCAGCTACTGGGGGGGAACCTACAATGAGCAGTTCTTC
>TRBV18|.|TRBJ2-1|.
CASSPPAGNANEQFF
TGTGCCAGCTCACCACCGGCAGGGAATGCCAATGAGCAGTTCTTC
>TRBV7-3|.|TRBJ2-5|.
CASSLNVGYQETQYF
TGTGCCAGCAGCTTAAATGTCGGTTACCAAGAGACCCAGTACTTC
>TRBV25-1|.|TRBJ1-2|.
CASSESRGGYTF
TGTGCCAGCAGTGAAAGCAGAGGTGGCTACACCTTC
>TRBV29-1|.|TRBJ1-5|TRBD1
CSVRGQGRDQPQHF
TGCAGCGTCCGTGGACAGGGGAGGGATCAGCCCCAGCATTTT
>TRBV7-9|.|TRBJ2-2|.
CASSSHRSGELFF
TGTGCCAGCAGTTCTCACAGGTCCGGGGAGCTGTTTTTT
>TRBV19|few|TRBJ2-5|TRBD1
CASSIIGQGIQETQYF
TGTGCCAGTAGTATCATAGGACAGGGGATACAAGAGACCCAGTACTTC
>TRBV5-4|.|TRBJ2-6|.
CASSNFGGANVLTF
TGTGCCAGCAGCAACTTCGGGGGGGCCAACGTCCTGACTTTC
>TRBV9|.|TRBJ2-5|TRBD1
CASSVGPRTGLQETQYF
TGTGCCAGCAGCGTAGGGCCCAGGACAGGCCTACAAGAGACCCAGTACTTC
>TRBV11-1|.|TRBJ2-7|.
CASTGTFYEQYF
TGTGCCAGCACGGGGACATTCTACGAGCAGTACTTC
>TRBV7-3|.|TRBJ2-7|.
CASSPPGHTRQYF
TGTGCCAGCAGCCCACCGGGCCACACTAGGCAGTACTTC
>TRBV9|.|TRBJ1-3|TRBD1
CASSGGTGLGHTIYF
TGTGCCAGCAGCGGGGGGACAGGGTTGGGACACACCATATATTTT
>TRBV11-2|.|TRBJ1-5|.
CASSLGGRVGQPQHF
TGTGCCAGCAGCTTAGGGGGCAGGGTTGGTCAGCCCCAGCATTTT
>TRBV5-6|.|TRBJ2-7|.
CASSLAAGGEQYF
TGTGCCAGCAGCTTGGCCGCCGGTGGCGAGCAGTACTTC
>TRBV5-4|once|TRBJ2-5|.
CASSLEPGAATQYF
TGTGCCAGCAGCTTGGAGCCAGGGGCCGCGACCCAGTACTTC
>TRBV6-5|.|TRBJ2-1|.
CASRYALGAEQFF
TGTGCCAGCAGATACGCCCTGGGCGCTGAGCAGTTCTTC
>TRBV18|.|TRBJ1-2|TRBD1
CASFLSGTGSNYGYTF
TGTGCCAGCTTCCTTTCCGGGACAGGAAGTAACTATGGCTACACCTTC
>TRBV5-1|.|TRBJ2-1|.
CASSGGSSGPTSSYNEQFF
TGCGCCAGCAGCGGGGGTTCGAGCGGGCCAACAAGCTCCTACAATGAGCAGTTCTTC
>TRBV7-9|.|TRBJ1-2|.
CASSHRVNYGYTF
TGTGCCAGCAGCCACAGGGTTAACTATGGCTACACCTTC
>TRBV18|.|TRBJ2-7|.
CASSPADEQYF
TGTGCCAGCTCACCAGCGGACGAGCAGTACTTC
>TRBV2|.|TRBJ2-2|.
CASSVNAGPNTGELFF
TGTGCCAGCAGTGTTAATGCGGGACCGAACACCGGGGAGCTGTTTTTT
>TRBV7-3|few|TRBJ1-1|.
CASSLLGGVAFF
TGTGCCAGCAGCTTACTGGGAGGGGTAGCTTTCTTT